These 28 T cell receptor beta chains were all obtained from the same sample, sequenced in a study of blood T cell repertoires in COVID-19. The table came from immunoSEQ multiplex PCR; TCRdb's copy has only in-frame clones and leaves some out. Here the sample spans about 360,000 clones, around nine tenths being singletons. Sequenced: peripheral blood. All receptors derive from a human donor in a cohort sampled during active COVID-19.

The genes are TRBV9 and TRBJ2-2; perhaps TRBD1 as D (6 bases). V was pared by 0 bases and J by 1 base, with 10 bases between. The CDR3 consists of 16 residues. Germline V gene data show CDR1 as SGDLS and CDR2 as YYNGEE. The CDR3 region is CASSVEGTLNTGELFF. The CDR3 DNA reads TGTGCCAGCAGCGTAGAGGGGACACTGAACACCGGGGAGCTGTTTTTT.

The rearrangement uses TRBV2 and TRBJ1-2; D is uncertain. CDR3 length: 13 residues. V lost 6 bases to trimming and J lost 4 bases, with 12 bases between them. Germline CDR1 is SNHLY and CDR2 is FYNNEI. Here the CDR3 reads CASRIGDIYGYTF. The CDR3 nucleotides are TGTGCCAGCAGGATCGGGGATATCTATGGCTACACCTTC.

The CDR3 coding sequence is TGTGCCAGCAGTTACGGGGGACTAGCGCCCCTCCAGTACTTC. Residues: CASSYGGLAPLQYF. This chain uses TRBV6-2 or TRBV6-3 with TRBJ2-5; 10 positions match TRBD2. Germline V lookup: CDR1 MNHEY, CDR2 SVGEGT. This CDR3 region has 14 residues. After removal of 2 bases from V and 10 bases from J, the junction contained 7 bases not matched to a gene.

This chain uses TRBV5-1 with TRBJ1-1; 8 bases agree with TRBD1. Trimming removed 5 bases from V and 3 bases from J; junction bases left unmatched: 6. CDR3 length: 14 residues. Germline loops: CDR1 SGHRS, CDR2 YFSETQ. CDR3 amino acids: CASSLQGAHTEAFF. The CDR3 DNA follows: TGCGCCAGCAGTCTTCAGGGGGCCCACACTGAAGCTTTCTTT. The full variable domain, with the rest looked up from reference TRBV5-1 and TRBJ1-1, is KAGVTQTPRYLIKTRGQQVTLSCSPISGHRSVSWYQQTPGQGLQFLFEYFSETQRNKGNFPGRFSGRQFSNSRSEMNVSTLELGDSALYLCASSLQGAHTEAFFGQGTRLTVV.

The chain combines TRBV6-6 with TRBJ1-2, with D possibly TRBD1 on 5 matching bases. Germline CDR1 reads MNHNY; CDR2 reads SVGAGI (reference sequence). The CDR3 runs to 15 residues. V shed 6 bases and J shed 2 bases, with 16 bases lying between them. CDR3: CASSLSREGNYGYTF. DNA for the CDR3: TGTGCCAGCAGCCTCTCTCGGGAGGGGAACTATGGCTACACCTTC.

This clone occurred a few times. This chain connects TRBV4-1 to TRBJ1-1, with 10 bases matching TRBD1. Germline CDR1 is MGHRA and CDR2 is YSYEKL. CDR3 size: 14 residues. Unmatched junction bases numbered 8, after V lost 8 bases and J lost 5 bases. The CDR3 sequence is CASGGRDRGTEAFF. CDR3 in DNA: TGCGCCAGCGGAGGACGGGACAGGGGAACTGAAGCTTTCTTT.

This chain uses TRBV5-1 with TRBJ2-3; no definite D call. V was trimmed by 0 bases and J by 3 bases, leaving 11 bases between them. The CDR3 runs 15 residues. Germline-derived CDR1 and CDR2 are SGHRS and YFSETQ. DNA of the CDR3: TGCGCCAGCAGCTTGGACCGGTCGGTGACAGATACGCAGTATTTT. It is translated as CASSLDRSVTDTQYF.

This chain uses TRBV27 with TRBJ1-6; no clear D gene. V was cut by 2 bases and J by 5 bases, with 7 bases left in between. The CDR3 runs 14 residues. Germline V CDR1 and CDR2: MNHEY, SMNVEV (reference sequence). In DNA, the CDR3 is TGTGCCAGCAGTTTAGGCCTCAATAATTCACCCCTCCACTTT. Residues: CASSLGLNNSPLHF.

The chain carries TRBV6-5 and TRBJ1-2; 8 bases line up with TRBD1. With V trimmed by 4 bases and J by 4 bases, 11 bases remained unmatched. This CDR3 contains 16 residues. The germline V gene encodes CDR1 MNHEY and CDR2 SVGAGI. Here the CDR3 reads CASSFDPTGQGYGYTF. In DNA, the CDR3 is TGTGCCAGCAGTTTTGACCCTACAGGACAGGGCTATGGCTACACCTTC.

The chain links TRBV18 to TRBJ1-1; TRBD1 aligns across 7 bases. Germline V gene data show CDR1 as KGHSH and CDR2 as LQKENI. The CDR3 length is 16 residues. J was trimmed by 1 base and V by 3 bases; bases with no gene match: 8. Here the CDR3 DNA reads TGTGCCAGCTCACCTACACAGGGGCCTCAGAACACTGAAGCTTTCTTT. Amino acid sequence: CASSPTQGPQNTEAFF.

The J gene is TRBJ2-3, the V gene TRBV24-1, with D tentatively TRBD1 (5 bases). The V and J ends lost 2 bases and 2 bases respectively, with 13 bases between them. This CDR3 region has 16 residues. The germline CDR1 and CDR2 sequences are KGHDR and SFDVKD. The CDR3 region has the DNA TGTGCCACCAGTGATTGGACATTAGGAACCACAGATACGCAGTATTTT. Amino acid sequence: CATSDWTLGTTDTQYF.

The rearrangement joins TRBV9 to TRBJ2-7; TRBD2 agrees at 11 bases. V was clipped by 1 base and J by 3 bases; unmatched bases: 6. The germline V gene has CDR1 SGDLS and CDR2 YYNGEE. CDR3 length: 16 residues. The CDR3 loop reads CASSVRRGTSGYEQYF. The CDR3 DNA follows: TGTGCCAGCAGCGTAAGGCGGGGGACTAGCGGCTACGAGCAGTACTTC.

J is TRBJ2-2 and V is TRBV19; the D gene is possibly TRBD1 (5 bases). This CDR3 has 14 amino acids. The germline V gene encodes CDR1 LNHDA and CDR2 SQIVND (reference sequence). Trimming stripped 1 base from V and 4 bases from J, with 7 bases between. As DNA, the CDR3 is TGTGCCAGTAGTATAGGGGGCGTCACCGGGGAGCTGTTTTTT. Its translation is CASSIGGVTGELFF.

The genes are TRBV2 and TRBJ1-1; a possible D gene is TRBD1 (5 bases). Germline V gives CDR1 SNHLY, CDR2 FYNNEI. The CDR3 is made up of 14 amino acids. Between the trimmed V and J ends, which lost 3 bases and 1 base, there was a span of 9 bases. The CDR3: CASSDGGGNTEAFF. The CDR3 nucleotides read TGTGCCAGCAGTGATGGGGGGGGGAACACTGAAGCTTTCTTT.

The chain couples TRBV30 to TRBJ1-1; D is uncertain. The V and J ends lost 6 bases and 4 bases respectively, with 15 bases between them. The CDR3 is 13 amino acids. CDR1 is GTSNPN and CDR2 is SVGIG in the germline V gene (reference sequence). The CDR3 region is CACQPGAGTEAFF. The DNA of the CDR3 is TGTGCCTGTCAACCAGGAGCGGGCACTGAAGCTTTCTTT.

The gene calls are TRBV14 and TRBJ2-1, with 7 bases lining up with TRBD1. Germline CDR1 and CDR2: SGHDN and FVKESK. CDR3 size: 16 residues. The V segment lost 0 bases and the J segment 5 bases; nucleotides outside the gene matches: 7. The CDR3 loop reads CASSQDRTGTDNEQFF. The CDR3 DNA sequence: TGTGCCAGCAGCCAAGATCGAACCGGGACAGACAATGAGCAGTTCTTC.

This rearrangement joins TRBV7-8 to TRBJ2-5; tentative D call: TRBD2 (5 bases). V lost 1 base and J lost 2, with 8 bases in between. The CDR3 contains 14 residues. Germline-derived CDR1 and CDR2 are SGHVS and FQNEAQ. CDR3 coding DNA: TGTGCCAGCAGCTTAGATCCGGGGCAAGAGACCCAGTACTTC. As protein: CASSLDPGQETQYF.

V gene TRBV7-2 combines with J gene TRBJ2-3; D is possibly TRBD2 (6 bases). Trimming removed 5 bases at V and 6 bases at J, with 27 bases between. CDR3 length: 18 amino acids. Germline assignment: CDR1 SGHTA and CDR2 FQGNSA. The CDR3 sequence is CASSDRPPLGGAGDTQYF. In DNA form, the CDR3 reads TGTGCCAGCAGCGATCGCCCCCCTCTAGGCGGGGCAGGTGATACGCAGTATTTT.

The chain couples TRBV25-1 to TRBJ2-5; D is unresolved. Germline values: CDR1 MGHDK, CDR2 SYGVNS. V was trimmed by 2 bases and J by 1 base, leaving 14 bases between them. The CDR3 has 16 residues. CDR3 sequence reads: CASSEGPLYSQETQYF. As DNA, the CDR3 is TGTGCCAGCAGTGAAGGGCCCCTTTACTCCCAAGAGACCCAGTACTTC.

This chain links TRBV14 with TRBJ2-5; a weak D match, TRBD1 (5 bases). Looked up from germline, CDR1 is SGHDN and CDR2 is FVKESK. The CDR3 has 14 amino acids. The V end was cut by 4 bases, the J end by 3 bases, with 12 bases between. DNA of the CDR3: TGTGCCAGCAGCCTCGCCAGGGCAGAAGAGACCCAGTACTTC. It specifies CASSLARAEETQYF.

The chain uses TRBV20-1 and TRBJ1-2; perhaps TRBD1 as D (6 bases). CDR1 and CDR2 from the germline V gene are DFQATT and SNEGSKA (reference sequence). The CDR3 has 11 amino acids. With 2 bases removed from V and 10 bases from J, the gap between germline ends came to 11 bases. The CDR3 DNA reads as TGCAGTGCTAGACCTGGACAGTCCTACACCTTC. Translated: CSARPGQSYTF.

The chain uses TRBV23-1 and TRBJ1-4; a possible D gene is TRBD1 (6 bases). TRBV23-1 is an open reading frame, and its role is uncertain. This CDR3 spans 19 amino acids. V gave up 6 bases and J gave up 0 bases, with 23 bases separating them. The CDR3 coding sequence is TGCGCCAGCAGACCAACTCCAAGGGGGGGCTCCGCAACTAATGAAAAACTGTTTTTT. Translating it yields CASRPTPRGGSATNEKLFF.

This clone was seen a single time. Sequence at one end of the junction differs from germline and may be a read error. This chain uses TRBV30 with TRBJ2-1; TRBD1 matches 12 bases. The CDR3 length is 11 residues. CDR1 is GTSNPN and CDR2 is SVGIG in the germline V gene (reference sequence). This chain's CDR3 is CAWNNRDRGLF. CDR3 in DNA: TGTGCCTGGAATAACCGGGACAGGGGGCTCTTC.

This chain links TRBV20-1 with TRBJ1-2; TRBD1 agrees at 8 bases. Germline V lookup: CDR1 DFQATT, CDR2 SNEGSKA (reference sequence). CDR3 length equals 14 residues. V was pared by 3 bases and J by 14 bases, with 17 bases of the junction left unmatched. The CDR3 DNA follows: TGCAGTGCTAGTCTATTCCTGGGACAGGCGGAATTAACCTTC. Protein: CSASLFLGQAELTF.

DNA of the CDR3: TGTGCCAGCTCACCACCCGCGGGAAGAACCTACGAGCAGTACTTC. Translated: CASSPPAGRTYEQYF. J is TRBJ2-7 and V is TRBV18, with TRBD2 as a possible D gene (6 bases). Germline loops: CDR1 KGHSH, CDR2 LQKENI. The CDR3 totals 15 residues. Trimming left V 0 bases short and J 2 bases short, with 11 bases between.

The V gene is TRBV4-1, the J gene TRBJ2-7, with a possible D match to TRBD2 (5 bases). The germline CDR1 and CDR2 sequences are MGHRA and YSYEKL. The CDR3 sequence is 14 residues long. V lost 0 bases and J 3 bases, leaving 9 bases between the germline ends. CDR3: CASSQDRGRYEQYF. CDR3 coding DNA: TGCGCCAGCAGCCAAGACCGGGGTCGCTACGAGCAGTACTTC.

The chain carries TRBV10-3 and TRBJ2-2; 7 bases fit TRBD2. J was trimmed by 1 base and V by 1 base; bases with no gene match: 3. CDR3 length equals 16 residues. CDR1 ENHRY and CDR2 SYGVKD come from the germline V gene. DNA of the CDR3: TGTGCCATCAGTGAGTGGGACTACCGGAACACCGGGGAGCTGTTTTTT. Protein sequence: CAISEWDYRNTGELFF.

V is TRBV11-3 and J is TRBJ1-6; D is undetermined. This CDR3 comprises 13 residues. The germline gives CDR1 SGHNT, CDR2 YENEEA. Trimming removed 0 bases from V and 6 bases from J, with 3 bases in between. CDR3 amino acids: CASSLDGNSPLHF. DNA of the CDR3: TGTGCCAGCAGCTTAGACGGTAATTCACCCCTCCACTTT.